This T cell receptor beta chain was profiled in a study of spatial heterogeneity in lung cancer. The ends were cut back, 1 base at V and 3 bases at J, with 7 bases in the middle. Germline lookup yields CDR1 LGHDT and CDR2 YNNKEL (reference sequence). The CDR3 is 14 residues long. The sample's time point: sample taken at primary tumor resection. TCRdb re-derived calls from the 5' RACE reads in MiXCR, one entry per CDR3 protein. The sample has more than 60,000 distinct CDR3 sequences; under 7.5% are singletons. This clonotype was picked up many times. J is TRBJ1-5 and V is TRBV3-1, with D unclear. Material: PBMCs, obtained at surgery. The clonotype originates from a female donor with early-stage non-small cell lung cancer. This CDR3 is CASSQGSDNQPQHF. The CDR3 DNA reads TGTGCCAGCAGCCAAGGTTCGGACAATCAGCCCCAGCATTTT. The entire variable domain, with the rest obtained from reference TRBV3-1 and TRBJ1-5, is as follows: DTAVSQTPKYLVTQMGNDKSIKCEQNLGHDTMYWYKQDSKKFLKIMFSYNNKELIINETVPNRFSPKSPDKAHLNLHINSLELGDSAVYFCASSQGSDNQPQHFGDGTRLSIL.